Given below is one T cell receptor beta chain in context. A junction end diverges from the germline sequence, so it may reflect a read error. This specimen belongs to a study of blood T cell repertoires in COVID-19. Whole-study context: Samples of COVID-19 (acute and convalescent) were obtained from the United States, Italy and Spain. T cells, B-cell-depleted T cells, or PBMCs provided the cDNA or gDNA that served as material.

Sequencing was performed with immunoSEQ multiplex PCR; in TCRdb, only in-frame clones are kept and a portion is missing. The profile shows about 67,000 clones, 75% to 80% of them singletons. The CDR3 is 13 amino acids. Germline V gene lookup returns CDR1 SSHAT and CDR2 FNYEAQ (reference sequence). The chain carries TRBV7-7 and TRBJ1-4, with a possible D match to TRBD1 (5 bases). Specimen: peripheral blood. This TCR was recovered from a woman in her fifties or sixties with acute or convalescent COVID-19. This CDR3 reads CASSLEEGSGLFF. The DNA for the CDR3 is TGTGCTAGCAGCTTAGAGGAGGGGTCAGGTCTGTTTTTT. The whole variable domain, filled in from reference TRBV7-7 and TRBJ1-4, reads GAGVSQSPRYKVTKRGQDVTLRCDPISSHATLYWYQQALGQGPEFLTYFNYEAQPDKSGLPSDRFSAERPEGSISTLTIQRTEQRDSAMYRCASSLEEGSGLFFGSGTQLSVL.